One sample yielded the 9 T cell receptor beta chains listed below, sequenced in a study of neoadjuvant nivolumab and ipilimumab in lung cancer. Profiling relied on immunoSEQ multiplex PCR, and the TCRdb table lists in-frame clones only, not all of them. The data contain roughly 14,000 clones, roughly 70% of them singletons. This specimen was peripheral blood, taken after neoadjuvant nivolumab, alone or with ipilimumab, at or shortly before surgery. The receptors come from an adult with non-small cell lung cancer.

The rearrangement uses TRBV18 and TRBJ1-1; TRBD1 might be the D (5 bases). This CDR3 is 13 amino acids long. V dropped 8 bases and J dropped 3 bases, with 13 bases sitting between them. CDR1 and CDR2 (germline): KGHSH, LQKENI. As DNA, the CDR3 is TGTGCCAGCGTTTCCAGGGAGGACACTGAAGCTTTCTTT. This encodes CASVSREDTEAFF. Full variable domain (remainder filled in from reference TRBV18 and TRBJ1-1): NAGVMQNPRHLVRRRGQEARLRCSPMKGHSHVYWYRQLPEEGLKFMVYLQKENIIDESGMPKERFSAEFPKEGPSILRIQQVVRGDSAAYFCASVSREDTEAFFGQGTRLTVV.

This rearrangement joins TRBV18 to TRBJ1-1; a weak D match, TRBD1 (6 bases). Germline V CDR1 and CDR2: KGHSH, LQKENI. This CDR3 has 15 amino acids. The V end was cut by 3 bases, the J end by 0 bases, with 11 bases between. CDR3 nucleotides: TGTGCCAGCTCACCCAGACAGGCCATGAACACTGAAGCTTTCTTT. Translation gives CASSPRQAMNTEAFF.

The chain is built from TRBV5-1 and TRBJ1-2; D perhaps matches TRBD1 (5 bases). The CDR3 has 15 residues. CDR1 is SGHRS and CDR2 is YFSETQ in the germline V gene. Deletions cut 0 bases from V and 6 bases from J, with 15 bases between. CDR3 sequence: CASSLGSRQYDGYTF. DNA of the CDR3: TGCGCCAGCAGCTTGGGTTCCAGACAGTACGATGGCTACACCTTC.

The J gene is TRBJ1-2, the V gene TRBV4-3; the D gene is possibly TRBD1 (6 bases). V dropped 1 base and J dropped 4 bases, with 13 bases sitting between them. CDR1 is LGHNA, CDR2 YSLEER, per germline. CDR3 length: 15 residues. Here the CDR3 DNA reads TGCGCCAGCAGCCAAGTCCTGGACAGCCTCTATGGCTACACCTTC. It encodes CASSQVLDSLYGYTF.

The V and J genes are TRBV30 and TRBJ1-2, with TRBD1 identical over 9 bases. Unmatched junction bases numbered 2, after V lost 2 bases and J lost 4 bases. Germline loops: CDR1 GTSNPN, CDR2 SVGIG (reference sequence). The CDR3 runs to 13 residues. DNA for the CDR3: TGTGCCTGGAGTAGGGACAGGGTCTATGGCTACACCTTC. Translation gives CAWSRDRVYGYTF.

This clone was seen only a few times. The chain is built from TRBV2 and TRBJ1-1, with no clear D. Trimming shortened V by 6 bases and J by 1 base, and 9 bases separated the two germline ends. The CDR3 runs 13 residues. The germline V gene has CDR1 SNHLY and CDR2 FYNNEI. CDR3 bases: TGTGCCAGCAGGGAGTCTGCGAACACTGAAGCTTTCTTT. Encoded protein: CASRESANTEAFF.

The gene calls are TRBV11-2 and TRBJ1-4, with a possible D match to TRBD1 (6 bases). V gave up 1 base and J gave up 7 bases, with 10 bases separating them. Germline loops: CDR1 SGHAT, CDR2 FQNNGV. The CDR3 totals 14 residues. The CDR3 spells CASSLAGVGEKLFF. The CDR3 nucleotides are TGTGCCAGCAGCTTAGCAGGGGTGGGTGAAAAACTGTTTTTT.

CDR3 residues: CASSLEGTGYYEQYF. For the CDR3, the DNA is TGTGCCAGCAGCTTGGAAGGGACAGGCTACTACGAGCAGTACTTC. V is TRBV5-5 and J is TRBJ2-7; 8 bases map to TRBD1. Per the germline V gene, CDR1 is SGHKS and CDR2 is YYEKEE (reference sequence). The CDR3 loop spans 15 amino acids. The J segment lost 3 bases and the V segment lost 0 bases, leaving 5 bases of the junction unmatched.

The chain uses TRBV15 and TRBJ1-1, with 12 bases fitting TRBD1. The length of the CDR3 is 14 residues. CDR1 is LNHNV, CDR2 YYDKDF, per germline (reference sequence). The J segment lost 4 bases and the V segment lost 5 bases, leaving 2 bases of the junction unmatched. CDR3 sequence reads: CATSGGQGATEAFF. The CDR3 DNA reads TGTGCCACCAGCGGGGGACAGGGGGCCACTGAAGCTTTCTTT.